These T cell receptor beta chains were read from a single sample in a study of cytomegalovirus exposure and HLA in healthy donors. Sequenced by immunoSEQ multiplex PCR; TCRdb stores in-frame clones only, minus some. The sample holds over 150,000 clones, 77% seen once. Sequenced sample: PBMCs. All receptors derive from a woman in her twenties or thirties in good health and CMV-seropositive. The CDR3 runs from the conserved cysteine through the conserved F or W. The order of the fields is clone size, D gene, J gene, V gene, CDR3 protein, CDR3 DNA. The D gene is left open where the match is weak. Size values are once, few and many counts, or a class for expanded clones, and some rows have none.

clone size: NA
D gene: TRBD1
J gene: TRBJ2-2
V gene: TRBV28
CDR3 protein: CASGDRGQEDPGTGELFF
CDR3 DNA: TGTGCCAGCGGAGACAGGGGGCAAGAGGACCCCGGGACCGGGGAGCTGTTTTTT

clone size: few
D gene: TRBD2
J gene: TRBJ2-3
V gene: TRBV5-5
CDR3 protein: CASRRTRNSDTQYF
CDR3 DNA: TGTGCCAGCAGAAGGACTAGAAACTCAGATACGCAGTATTTT

clone size: once
D gene: NA
J gene: TRBJ1-5
V gene: TRBV30
CDR3 protein: CASGARKGQPQHF
CDR3 DNA: TGTGCCTCTGGGGCCAGGAAGGGTCAGCCCCAGCATTTT

clone size: NA
D gene: NA
J gene: TRBJ1-2
V gene: TRBV6-1
CDR3 protein: CASTPLGGLDGYTF
CDR3 DNA: TGTGCCAGCACCCCATTGGGAGGGTTGGATGGCTACACCTTC

clone size: NA
D gene: NA
J gene: TRBJ2-2
V gene: TRBV5-5
CDR3 protein: CASSLEGGANTGELFF
CDR3 DNA: TGTGCCAGCAGCTTGGAGGGGGGGGCTAACACCGGGGAGCTGTTTTTT

clone size: NA
D gene: NA
J gene: TRBJ2-3
V gene: TRBV10-3
CDR3 protein: CAISESSGPLFGTDTQYF
CDR3 DNA: TGTGCCATCAGTGAGTCCTCAGGCCCGTTATTTGGGACAGATACGCAGTATTTT

clone size: NA
D gene: NA
J gene: TRBJ2-7
V gene: TRBV10-3
CDR3 protein: CAISEWDKSYEQYF
CDR3 DNA: TGTGCCATCAGTGAGTGGGACAAGTCCTACGAGCAGTACTTC

clone size: NA
D gene: TRBD1
J gene: TRBJ2-7
V gene: TRBV7-2
CDR3 protein: CASSPRTGRSYEQYF
CDR3 DNA: TGTGCCAGCAGCCCCCGGACAGGAAGGTCCTACGAGCAGTACTTC

clone size: NA
D gene: NA
J gene: TRBJ2-3
V gene: TRBV7-8
CDR3 protein: CASSPAQGHTDTQYF
CDR3 DNA: TGTGCCAGCAGCCCCGCCCAGGGCCACACAGATACGCAGTATTTT

clone size: NA
D gene: TRBD1
J gene: TRBJ2-7
V gene: TRBV7-7
CDR3 protein: CASSLGTASSYEQYF
CDR3 DNA: TGTGCCAGCAGCCTAGGGACAGCCAGCTCCTACGAGCAGTACTTC

clone size: NA
D gene: TRBD1
J gene: TRBJ1-4
V gene: TRBV7-2
CDR3 protein: CASSLDRGPGKLFF
CDR3 DNA: TGTGCCAGCAGCTTGGACAGGGGGCCAGGAAAACTGTTTTTT

clone size: NA
D gene: NA
J gene: TRBJ1-1
V gene: TRBV7-8
CDR3 protein: CASSLGQAYYEAFF
CDR3 DNA: TGTGCCAGCAGCTTAGGTCAGGCCTATTATGAAGCTTTCTTT

clone size: NA
D gene: TRBD2
J gene: TRBJ2-7
V gene: TRBV7-3
CDR3 protein: CASSPRPGGIHEQYF
CDR3 DNA: TGTGCCAGCAGCCCACGGCCGGGAGGGATCCACGAGCAGTACTTC

clone size: NA
D gene: TRBD2
J gene: TRBJ2-5
V gene: TRBV2
CDR3 protein: CASSEESHLAGLETQYF
CDR3 DNA: TGTGCCAGCAGTGAAGAATCCCACCTAGCGGGATTGGAGACCCAGTACTTC

clone size: NA
D gene: TRBD2
J gene: TRBJ2-7
V gene: TRBV28
CDR3 protein: CASSFRLAGAYEQYF
CDR3 DNA: TGTGCCAGCAGTTTTCGACTAGCGGGAGCCTACGAGCAGTACTTC

clone size: NA
D gene: TRBD2
J gene: TRBJ2-3
V gene: TRBV4-2
CDR3 protein: CASSRTSGSISTDTQYF
CDR3 DNA: TGTGCCAGCAGCCGGACTAGCGGGAGCATTAGCACAGATACGCAGTATTTT

clone size: NA
D gene: NA
J gene: TRBJ2-3
V gene: TRBV5-1
CDR3 protein: CASSLEGGWSDTQYF
CDR3 DNA: TGCGCCAGCAGCTTGGAGGGGGGGTGGTCAGATACGCAGTATTTT

clone size: NA
D gene: NA
J gene: TRBJ1-4
V gene: TRBV27
CDR3 protein: CASSLLEGNEKLFF
CDR3 DNA: TGTGCCAGCAGTTTATTGGAGGGGAATGAAAAACTGTTTTTT

clone size: NA
D gene: NA
J gene: TRBJ2-3
V gene: TRBV11-3
CDR3 protein: CASSSETATYTDTQYF
CDR3 DNA: TGTGCCAGCAGCTCCGAGACAGCTACCTACACAGATACGCAGTATTTT

clone size: NA
D gene: NA
J gene: TRBJ1-3
V gene: TRBV10-3
CDR3 protein: CATRTSEGSGNTIYF
CDR3 DNA: TGTGCCACCAGGACCTCCGAGGGTTCTGGAAACACCATATATTTT

clone size: NA
D gene: TRBD1
J gene: TRBJ2-5
V gene: TRBV7-3
CDR3 protein: CASSSTGIGAQYF
CDR3 DNA: TGTGCCAGCAGCTCGACAGGGATAGGGGCCCAGTACTTC

clone size: NA
D gene: NA
J gene: TRBJ2-5
V gene: TRBV21-1
CDR3 protein: CASSKEGTGMGGTQYF
CDR3 DNA: TGTGCCAGCAGCAAAGAAGGGACAGGGATGGGGGGGACCCAGTACTTC

clone size: once
D gene: NA
J gene: TRBJ2-1
V gene: TRBV11-2
CDR3 protein: CASSFDRSPFF
CDR3 DNA: TGTGCCAGCAGCTTCGACAGAAGCCCGTTCTTC

clone size: NA
D gene: NA
J gene: TRBJ2-5
V gene: TRBV5-1
CDR3 protein: CASSLAAGARETQYF
CDR3 DNA: TGCGCCAGCAGCTTGGCCGCGGGGGCGAGGGAGACCCAGTACTTC

clone size: once
D gene: TRBD2
J gene: TRBJ2-5
V gene: TRBV30
CDR3 protein: CAWSGGSRGQETQYF
CDR3 DNA: TGTGCCTGGTCGGGAGGGAGCAGGGGCCAAGAGACCCAGTACTTC

clone size: few
D gene: TRBD2
J gene: TRBJ2-1
V gene: TRBV11-3
CDR3 protein: CASSLGLGHNEQFF
CDR3 DNA: TGTGCCAGCAGCTTGGGACTAGGGCACAATGAGCAGTTCTTC

clone size: NA
D gene: TRBD1
J gene: TRBJ2-1
V gene: TRBV2
CDR3 protein: CASRASTGVNEQFF
CDR3 DNA: TGTGCCAGCAGGGCCTCGACAGGGGTCAATGAGCAGTTCTTC

clone size: NA
D gene: NA
J gene: TRBJ2-2
V gene: TRBV2
CDR3 protein: CASRSDRTNTGELFF
CDR3 DNA: TGTGCCAGCAGAAGTGACAGGACGAACACCGGGGAGCTGTTTTTT

clone size: few
D gene: TRBD1
J gene: TRBJ1-2
V gene: TRBV5-1
CDR3 protein: CASRVGTGANYGYTF
CDR3 DNA: TGCGCCAGCAGGGTAGGGACAGGTGCTAACTATGGCTACACCTTC

clone size: NA
D gene: NA
J gene: TRBJ1-5
V gene: TRBV2
CDR3 protein: CASTPEGANQPQHF
CDR3 DNA: TGTGCCAGCACACCGGAAGGAGCCAATCAGCCCCAGCATTTT

clone size: NA
D gene: NA
J gene: TRBJ1-1
V gene: TRBV27
CDR3 protein: CASSKAGGRNTEAFF
CDR3 DNA: TGTGCCAGCAGTAAGGCGGGGGGGCGGAACACTGAAGCTTTCTTT

clone size: NA
D gene: NA
J gene: TRBJ1-4
V gene: TRBV30
CDR3 protein: CAWSVLPGRTGTNEKLFF
CDR3 DNA: TGTGCCTGGAGTGTACTCCCGGGCAGGACGGGGACTAATGAAAAACTGTTTTTT

clone size: NA
D gene: NA
J gene: TRBJ2-7
V gene: TRBV5-6
CDR3 protein: CASSLGRALGQYF
CDR3 DNA: TGTGCCAGCAGCTTGGGTCGCGCTCTCGGGCAGTACTTC

clone size: NA
D gene: NA
J gene: TRBJ1-5
V gene: TRBV29-1
CDR3 protein: CSVEGANQPQHF
CDR3 DNA: TGCAGCGTTGAAGGGGCTAATCAGCCCCAGCATTTT

clone size: NA
D gene: NA
J gene: TRBJ1-1
V gene: TRBV2
CDR3 protein: CASTRIQGSMLTTEAFF
CDR3 DNA: TGTGCCAGCACCCGGATTCAGGGGAGTATGTTGACCACTGAAGCTTTCTTT

clone size: NA
D gene: NA
J gene: TRBJ1-4
V gene: TRBV28
CDR3 protein: CASRGVPAGSNEKLFF
CDR3 DNA: TGTGCCAGCAGGGGGGTTCCAGCGGGATCTAATGAAAAACTGTTTTTT

clone size: NA
D gene: NA
J gene: TRBJ2-2
V gene: TRBV27
CDR3 protein: CASSLPIAVVYTGELFF
CDR3 DNA: TGTGCCAGCAGTCTCCCTATAGCAGTAGTATACACCGGGGAGCTGTTTTTT